Each of the 22 T cell receptor beta chains below was sequenced from the same sample in a study of cytomegalovirus exposure and HLA in healthy donors. Primers for the PCR totalled 60 Vbeta and 13 Jbeta. Profiled with immunoSEQ multiplex PCR; TCRdb holds only in-frame clones, not every one. The sample has more than 40,000 clones. Sequenced material: PBMCs. The origin of the receptors is a female donor in good health and CMV-seronegative.

The V gene is TRBV6-5, the J gene TRBJ1-2; D is perhaps TRBD1 (5 bases). This CDR3 spans 13 amino acids. CDR1 and CDR2 from the germline V gene are MNHEY and SVGAGI. Trimming removed 3 bases at V and 6 bases at J, with 11 bases between. The CDR3 sequence: CASSYQGTDGYTF. DNA for the CDR3: TGTGCCAGCAGTTATCAGGGAACGGATGGCTACACCTTC.

The rearrangement uses TRBV29-1 and TRBJ2-7; 10 bases fit TRBD1. Germline V gene sequence: CDR1 SQVTM, CDR2 ANQGSEA. CDR3 length: 13 amino acids. J gave up 2 bases and V 7 bases, and 5 bases lay outside the gene matches. Here the CDR3 reads CSAQGQGPYEQYF. The CDR3, as DNA: TGCAGCGCCCAGGGACAGGGGCCCTACGAGCAGTACTTC.

This chain uses TRBV7-9 with TRBJ1-1; D perhaps matches TRBD1 (5 bases). Per germline, CDR1 SEHNR and CDR2 FQNEAQ (reference sequence). Trimming left V 3 bases short and J 8 bases short, with 7 bases between. CDR3 length: 11 residues. Here the CDR3 DNA reads TGTGCCAGCAGCTTTGGGGCCGAAGCTTTCTTT. Translation gives CASSFGAEAFF.

V usage is TRBV15 and J usage is TRBJ2-7; 9 nucleotides line up with TRBD2. Germline loops: CDR1 LNHNV, CDR2 YYDKDF (reference sequence). The CDR3 contains 15 residues. Germline trimming cut 0 bases from V and 2 bases from J; bases unmatched to any gene: 2. The CDR3 sequence is CATSRDRLAAYEQYF. CDR3 coding DNA: TGTGCCACCAGCAGAGATCGACTAGCGGCCTACGAGCAGTACTTC.

The rearrangement joins TRBV28 to TRBJ2-5; D perhaps matches TRBD2 (6 bases). Trimming removed 5 bases at V and 2 bases at J, with 12 bases between. Germline V gene sequence: CDR1 MDHEN, CDR2 SYDVKM. This CDR3 is 14 amino acids long. The CDR3 DNA reads as TGTGCCAGCAGTCTGCTACTAGCACAAGAGACCCAGTACTTC. Translated, it gives CASSLLLAQETQYF.

This chain connects TRBV4-3 to TRBJ2-7; 12 bases fit TRBD2. V gave up 4 bases and J gave up 3 bases; unmatched junction bases: 4. CDR1 and CDR2 from the germline V gene are LGHNA and YSLEER. This CDR3 contains 15 residues. The CDR3, as DNA: TGCGCCAGCAGCCTTCTAGCGGGGGGGCTCTACGAGCAGTACTTC. Translation gives CASSLLAGGLYEQYF.

The rearrangement uses TRBV19 and TRBJ2-3, with 10 nucleotides matching TRBD2. CDR1 and CDR2 (germline): LNHDA, SQIVND (reference sequence). This CDR3 spans 15 amino acids. Unmatched junction bases numbered 8, after V lost 3 bases and J lost 8 bases. The CDR3: CASSIGASGGATQYF. In DNA form, the CDR3 reads TGTGCCAGTAGTATCGGGGCTAGCGGGGGCGCTACGCAGTATTTT.

The V gene is TRBV7-3, the J gene TRBJ1-6, with TRBD1 identical over 7 bases. This CDR3 region has 15 residues. From germline, CDR1 is SGHTA and CDR2 FQGTGA. V lost 2 bases to trimming and J lost 8 bases; unmatched junction nucleotides: 6. CDR3 loop: CASSLRGDSYSPLHF. The CDR3 DNA reads TGTGCCAGCAGCTTACGAGGGGACAGCTATTCACCCCTCCACTTT.

The rearrangement links TRBV4-2 to TRBJ2-7; no reliable D call. Trimming pared 0 bases from V and 2 bases from J, leaving 8 bases between. CDR1 and CDR2 from the germline V gene are LGHNA and YNFKEQ. This CDR3 contains 14 residues. The CDR3 protein is CASSQDHGPYEQYF. The CDR3 DNA reads as TGTGCCAGCAGCCAAGACCACGGTCCCTACGAGCAGTACTTC.

The V and J genes are TRBV5-4 and TRBJ1-4, with D maybe TRBD1 (5 bases). V dropped 2 bases and J dropped 6 bases, with 8 bases sitting between them. Germline loops: CDR1 SGHNT, CDR2 YYREEE (reference sequence). CDR3 length: 13 residues. Here the CDR3 DNA reads TGTGCCAGCAGCTTCGACAGAGATGAAAAACTGTTTTTT. Translated: CASSFDRDEKLFF.

The chain employs TRBV19 and TRBJ1-3; perhaps TRBD1 as D (5 bases). Germline V CDR1 and CDR2: LNHDA, SQIVND (reference sequence). CDR3 length equals 14 residues. Between the trimmed V and J ends, which lost 6 bases and 3 bases, there was a span of 12 bases. The CDR3 DNA follows: TGTGCCAGTAGCCGAATGGGGGGTGGAAACACCATATATTTT. Translation gives CASSRMGGGNTIYF.

This chain connects TRBV4-3 to TRBJ1-6; TRBD1 is a possible D gene (5 bases). The CDR3 spans 12 residues. Trimming shortened V by 1 base and J by 14 bases, and 9 bases separated the two germline ends. CDR1 is LGHNA, CDR2 YSLEER, per germline. The CDR3 loop is CASSQVGQALHF. The CDR3 DNA sequence: TGCGCCAGCAGCCAAGTGGGGCAAGCCCTCCACTTT.

The chain couples TRBV5-1 to TRBJ2-3; 9 nucleotides agree with TRBD2. Germline loops: CDR1 SGHRS, CDR2 YFSETQ. This CDR3 spans 14 amino acids. The trim removed 2 bases at V and 3 bases at J, leaving 1 base unmatched. CDR3 in amino acids: CASSFLAGTDTQYF. The CDR3 DNA sequence: TGCGCCAGCAGCTTCCTAGCGGGGACAGATACGCAGTATTTT.

CDR3 sequence reads: CASAPGALNTEAFF. The CDR3 nucleotides are TGTGCCAGCGCCCCAGGGGCGCTGAACACTGAAGCTTTCTTT. The rearrangement uses TRBV28 and TRBJ1-1; D is possibly TRBD1 (6 bases). V shed 8 bases and J shed 0 bases, with 13 bases lying between them. The CDR3 contains 14 residues. Germline assignment: CDR1 MDHEN and CDR2 SYDVKM. Supplemented by reference TRBV28 and TRBJ1-1, the full variable domain reads DVKVTQSSRYLVKRTGEKVFLECVQDMDHENMFWYRQDPGLGLRLIYFSYDVKMKEKGDIPEGYSVSREKKERFSLILESASTNQTSMYLCASAPGALNTEAFFGQGTRLTVV.

The V call is TRBV7-2, the J call TRBJ2-1; 8 positions agree with TRBD1. V lost 2 bases, J lost 9 bases, and 6 bases stayed unmatched. In germline, CDR1 is SGHTA, CDR2 FQGNSA. The CDR3 extends over 14 amino acids. CDR3 coding DNA: TGTGCCAGCAGCTTAACAGGGGGAGGTGGTGAGCAGTTCTTC. Protein: CASSLTGGGGEQFF. Supplemented by reference TRBV7-2 and TRBJ2-1, the full variable domain reads GAGVSQSPSNKVTEKGKDVELRCDPISGHTALYWYRQSLGQGLEFLIYFQGNSAPDKSGLPSDRFSAERTGGSVSTLTIQRTQQEDSAVYLCASSLTGGGGEQFFGPGTRLTVL.

V is TRBV28 and J is TRBJ1-2, with 8 bases matching TRBD1. The CDR3 length is 14 residues. J gave up 8 bases and V 5 bases, and 10 bases lay outside the gene matches. From germline, CDR1 is MDHEN and CDR2 SYDVKM. The CDR3 here is CASSRMDRARGYTF. As DNA, the CDR3 is TGTGCCAGCAGTAGGATGGACAGGGCCAGAGGCTACACCTTC.

The V and J genes are TRBV18 and TRBJ2-1; 7 bases line up with TRBD2. Germline V CDR1 and CDR2: KGHSH, LQKENI. The CDR3 extends over 16 amino acids. V trimming: 5 bases; J trimming: 4 bases; junction bases outside the gene matches: 11. The CDR3 here is CASSAGDHFVYNEQFF. CDR3 coding DNA: TGTGCCAGCTCAGCGGGGGACCATTTCGTTTACAATGAGCAGTTCTTC.

V gene TRBV19 combines with J gene TRBJ1-3; no clear D gene. Germline V gene lookup returns CDR1 LNHDA and CDR2 SQIVND (reference sequence). This CDR3 is built from 16 residues. V dropped 5 bases and J dropped 4 bases, with 18 bases sitting between them. The CDR3 nucleotides are TGTGCCAGTAGTCCTATTCAGGCCATATCGGGAAACACCATATATTTT. The encoded protein is CASSPIQAISGNTIYF.

This chain connects TRBV10-3 to TRBJ2-7; perhaps TRBD1 as D (6 bases). Germline V lookup: CDR1 ENHRY, CDR2 SYGVKD. V gave up 2 bases and J gave up 10 bases, with 12 bases separating them. This CDR3 has 12 residues. The CDR3 DNA follows: TGTGCCATCAGTGAGCCCCGACAGGTCCAGTACTTC. It is translated as CAISEPRQVQYF.

The chain employs TRBV5-6 and TRBJ1-2, with 7 bases identical to TRBD1. The ends lost 2 bases at V and 6 bases at J; junction bases unmatched: 4. CDR1 is SGHDT, CDR2 YYEEEE, per germline. The length of the CDR3 is 13 residues. Here the CDR3 reads CASSFQGEHGYTF. DNA for the CDR3: TGTGCCAGCAGCTTTCAGGGGGAACATGGCTACACCTTC.

The chain couples TRBV9 to TRBJ1-1; TRBD1 might be the D (6 bases). Per the germline V gene, CDR1 is SGDLS and CDR2 is YYNGEE. Trimming removed 3 bases at V and 1 base at J, with 13 bases between. The CDR3 has 15 amino acids. The CDR3 reads CASSAPGQTNTEAFF. The CDR3 DNA follows: TGTGCCAGCAGCGCCCCCGGACAGACGAACACTGAAGCTTTCTTT.

The chain links TRBV6-5 to TRBJ2-7, with a tentative D call TRBD1 (7 bases). The CDR3 sequence is 15 residues long. CDR1 and CDR2 from the germline V gene are MNHEY and SVGAGI. V shed 5 bases and J shed 5 bases, with 19 bases lying between them. CDR3 sequence (DNA): TGTGCCAGCAGTAGCGGATCGACAGGGAGGAACGAGCAGTACTTC. Its protein is CASSSGSTGRNEQYF.